These T cell receptor beta chains were read from a single sample in a study of T cells in Graves' hyperthyroidism and ophthalmopathy. MiXCR, applied by TCRdb to the multiplex PCR reads, yields one record per CDR3 protein. This table holds some 300,000 distinct CDR3 sequences, around a fifth found once. The sample consisted of blood. The receptors originated from a man aged 45 to 65 with Graves' ophthalmopathy. The CDR3 runs from the conserved cysteine through the conserved F or W. The D gene is left open where the match is weak.

V	D	length	J	CDR3
TRBV5-1	.	13	TRBJ2-5	CASSLGRKETQYF
TRBV3-1	.	13	TRBJ1-6	CASSQETCSPLHF
TRBV7-3	.	12	TRBJ2-1	CASSSSTFEQFF
TRBV11-2	.	12	TRBJ2-7	CASSSKGGEQYF
TRBV19	TRBD1	14	TRBJ2-5	CASSTLDREETQYF
TRBV9	.	15	TRBJ1-3	CASSVAMGDGNTIYF
TRBV6-2/TRBV6-3	TRBD2	17	TRBJ2-2	CASSYRGRAWWTGELFF
TRBV10-2	.	11	TRBJ2-7	CATREGRDQYF
TRBV9	.	14	TRBJ1-5	CASSVGWGSQPQHF
TRBV20-1	.	16	TRBJ1-6	CSATRTAGSYNSPLHF
TRBV20-1	TRBD2	17	TRBJ2-1	CSARDHSRLAGYNEQFF
TRBV19	TRBD1	15	TRBJ2-1	CASREDRVYPNEQFF
TRBV2	TRBD1	15	TRBJ2-7	CASSEVPGQGGEQYF
TRBV11-2	TRBD1	16	TRBJ1-5	CASSFNGQGDNQPQHF
TRBV29-1	TRBD2	13	TRBJ2-1	CSVTTSGFNEQFF
TRBV7-6	.	17	TRBJ2-5	CASSLVEGQTSQGTQYF
TRBV5-1	TRBD2	14	TRBJ2-1	CASRGEGPYNEQFF
TRBV20-1	.	14	TRBJ1-5	CSARPYGSNQPQHF
TRBV28	.	13	TRBJ1-1	CASSRGGKTEAFF
TRBV27	TRBD1	16	TRBJ2-7	CASSFTSPGQGNEQYF
TRBV28	.	13	TRBJ1-1	CASSALLITEAFF
TRBV5-1	.	17	TRBJ2-2	CASSLALGRLGTGELFF
TRBV6-2/TRBV6-3	TRBD1	14	TRBJ1-5	CASRKDRGNQPQHF
TRBV9	.	15	TRBJ1-5	CASSPLGSSNQPQHF
TRBV5-4	TRBD2	16	TRBJ2-5	CASSRVTGTSGETQYF
TRBV27	.	12	TRBJ2-3	CASSFGSGTQYF
TRBV10-3	.	12	TRBJ2-1	CAISDFSGPQFF
TRBV27	TRBD2	15	TRBJ2-7	CASSPRTSISYEQYF
TRBV25-1	.	14	TRBJ2-7	CASSEWGGGGEQYF
TRBV7-9	.	13	TRBJ2-5	CASSFGAEETQYF
TRBV6-1	TRBD1	16	TRBJ1-6	CASSYNRQGGSSPLHF
TRBV30	.	13	TRBJ2-5	CAWSVGWGETQYF
TRBV3-1	TRBD1	15	TRBJ1-1	CASSPRDRVNTEAFF
TRBV12-3/TRBV12-4	.	15	TRBJ1-5	CASTPEGGGYQPQHF
TRBV6-2/TRBV6-3	.	14	TRBJ2-2	CASSYFGTTGELFF
TRBV9	.	12	TRBJ2-5	CASSVAEETQYF
TRBV7-2	TRBD1	15	TRBJ1-6	CASSLGGQGYSPLHF
TRBV14	TRBD2	15	TRBJ2-7	CASSLSGSPPYEQYF
TRBV28	.	15	TRBJ1-1	CASSIRGGGNTEAFF
TRBV15	.	14	TRBJ2-3	CATSARGSSDTQYF
TRBV6-5	TRBD1	17	TRBJ1-4	CASSYSTGWDRNEKLFF
TRBV19	TRBD1	15	TRBJ1-1	CASSIAAGGNTEAFF
TRBV6-1	.	16	TRBJ2-1	CASTNRGGEAYNEQFF
TRBV20-1	.	16	TRBJ2-3	CSARDPTVTSTDTQYF
TRBV20-1	.	15	TRBJ1-6	CSAREGPSYNSPLHF
TRBV30	.	14	TRBJ1-2	CALLPMALAYGYTF
TRBV20-1	TRBD2	16	TRBJ2-1	CSARDGRREVKNEQFF
TRBV6-2/TRBV6-3	.	14	TRBJ2-3	CASTKQASTDTQYF
TRBV11-2	.	18	TRBJ2-4	CASSLERMLRGAKNIQYF
TRBV7-9	.	13	TRBJ1-5	CASSPGLRQPQHF